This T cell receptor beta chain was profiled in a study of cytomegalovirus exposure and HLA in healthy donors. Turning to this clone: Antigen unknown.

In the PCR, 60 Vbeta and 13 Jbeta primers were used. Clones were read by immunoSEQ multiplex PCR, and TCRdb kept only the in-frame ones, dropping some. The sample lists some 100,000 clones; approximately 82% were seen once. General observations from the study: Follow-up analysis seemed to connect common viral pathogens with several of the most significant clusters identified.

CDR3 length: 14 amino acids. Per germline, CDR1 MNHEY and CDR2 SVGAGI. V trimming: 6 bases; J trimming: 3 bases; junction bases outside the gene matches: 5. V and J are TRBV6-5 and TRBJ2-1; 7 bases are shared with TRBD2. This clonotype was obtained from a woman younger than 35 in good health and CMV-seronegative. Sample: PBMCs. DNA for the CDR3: TGTGCCAGCAGCCCCGGACTAGACTACAATGAGCAGTTCTTC. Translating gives CASSPGLDYNEQFF.